These T cell receptor beta chains were read from a single sample in a study of identical twins. Each CDR3 protein is one row after TCRdb ran MiXCR on the 5' RACE reads. In the table there are around 550,000 distinct CDR3 sequences, 13% to 15% of which are singletons. The same sample was also used in a study of yellow fever vaccine responses in identical twins.

Sequenced material: CD4+ T cells sorted from blood. All receptors come from a woman under 30 in good health. CDR3s include the opening cysteine and the closing phenylalanine or tryptophan. The D gene is left open where the match is weak. Expanded clones are given a class, and other clones once, few, many or no size at all.

>TRBD2|TRBJ2-7|TRBV15|few
CATKGGTSSREQYF
TGTGCCACCAAGGGGGGGACTAGCAGTCGCGAGCAGTACTTC
>TRBD2|TRBJ2-3|TRBV20-1|-
CSARDAASGGSTDTQYF
TGCAGTGCTAGAGATGCGGCTAGCGGGGGGAGCACAGATACGCAGTATTTT
>TRBD2|TRBJ2-4|TRBV4-2|many
CASSQSRGGTQENIQYF
TGTGCCAGCAGCCAATCCCGGGGGGGGACCCAAGAAAACATTCAGTACTTC
>TRBD1|TRBJ2-2|TRBV7-9|-
CASTQGRDRATGELFF
TGTGCCAGCACCCAAGGGAGGGACAGGGCCACCGGGGAGCTGTTTTTT
>TRBD2|TRBJ2-1|TRBV20-1|few
CSARTLAGGNYNEQFF
TGCAGTGCTAGAACCTTAGCGGGGGGGAACTACAATGAGCAGTTCTTC
>-|TRBJ2-1|TRBV29-1|few
CSPGHLGEQFF
TGCAGCCCGGGGCATCTCGGTGAGCAGTTCTTC
>-|TRBJ1-6|TRBV5-5|-
CASSLRQSSYNSPLHF
TGTGCCAGCAGCCTACGACAGAGCTCCTATAATTCACCCCTCCACTTT
>-|TRBJ2-7|TRBV6-6|-
CASSYIHVYEQYF
TGTGCCAGCAGTTATATACATGTTTACGAGCAGTACTTC
>-|TRBJ2-3|TRBV12-3/TRBV12-4|-
CASRTDAPNTQYF
TGTGCCAGCAGAACCGACGCCCCGAATACGCAGTATTTT
>TRBD1|TRBJ2-4|TRBV5-1|once
CASSLEIRGLKNIQYF
TGCGCCAGCAGCTTGGAGATCAGGGGGCTCAAAAACATTCAGTACTTC
>-|TRBJ2-3|TRBV7-7|-
CASSLLRTADTQYF
TGTGCCAGCAGCTTACTCCGGACGGCAGATACGCAGTATTTT
>TRBD2|TRBJ2-3|TRBV11-2|-
CASSARTSGGVSTDTQYF
TGTGCCAGCAGCGCCCGGACTAGCGGGGGGGTAAGCACAGATACGCAGTATTTT
>TRBD2|TRBJ2-2|TRBV5-1|-
CASSPPGLDYTGELFF
TGCGCCAGCAGCCCCCCGGGACTAGACTACACCGGGGAGCTGTTTTTT
>TRBD2|TRBJ2-7|TRBV20-1|-
CSAIAGGRYEQYF
TGCAGTGCCATAGCGGGAGGTCGGTACGAGCAGTACTTC
>-|TRBJ2-4|TRBV7-9|-
CASSLRGSGTKNIQYF
TGTGCCAGCAGCTTACGAGGGAGCGGTACCAAAAACATTCAGTACTTC
>TRBD2|TRBJ2-1|TRBV4-1|-
CASSQDLVLAGANEQFF
TGCGCCAGCAGCCAAGATCTTGTACTAGCGGGAGCCAATGAGCAGTTCTTC
>-|TRBJ2-3|TRBV11-2|few
CASSRRRADTQYF
TGTGCCAGCAGCCGCCGCAGGGCAGATACGCAGTATTTT
>-|TRBJ1-5|TRBV19|-
CASSIIRVGQPQHF
TGTGCCAGTAGTATAATCAGGGTCGGTCAGCCCCAGCATTTT
>TRBD1|TRBJ2-4|TRBV18|-
CASSPDRELDIQYF
TGTGCCAGCTCACCGGACAGGGAGTTGGACATTCAGTACTTC
>TRBD2|TRBJ2-1|TRBV3-1|few
CASSETSGSSYEQFF
TGTGCCAGCAGCGAGACTAGCGGGAGTTCATATGAGCAGTTCTTC
>TRBD2|TRBJ2-1|TRBV5-5|-
CASRASGGVPFF
TGTGCCAGCAGGGCTAGCGGGGGGGTTCCGTTCTTC
>TRBD2|TRBJ2-1|TRBV9|few
CASSVGLAGVGNEQFF
TGTGCCAGCAGCGTAGGGCTAGCGGGAGTAGGCAATGAGCAGTTCTTC
>TRBD2|TRBJ2-3|TRBV12-3/TRBV12-4|-
CASSPRSGLAGYTDTQYF
TGTGCCAGCAGTCCCAGATCTGGACTAGCGGGTTACACAGATACGCAGTATTTT
>TRBD1|TRBJ2-7|TRBV28|-
CASRVTGVYEQYF
TGTGCCAGCAGGGTGACAGGGGTCTACGAGCAGTACTTC
>TRBD1|TRBJ1-1|TRBV28|few
CASKGTGHLVDTEAFF
TGTGCCAGCAAAGGGACAGGGCATCTGGTCGACACTGAAGCTTTCTTT
>-|TRBJ2-5|TRBV14|few
CASSQVFRGAETQYF
TGTGCCAGCAGCCAAGTTTTTAGGGGGGCAGAGACCCAGTACTTC
>-|TRBJ2-5|TRBV24-1|-
CATSEPGLQETQYF
TGTGCCACCAGTGAGCCCGGACTCCAAGAGACCCAGTACTTC
>-|TRBJ2-2|TRBV2|-
CASRPQLNTGELFF
TGTGCCAGCAGACCCCAGTTGAACACCGGGGAGCTGTTTTTT
>-|TRBJ1-1|TRBV25-1|few
CASSLTSMNTEAFF
TGTGCCAGCAGTCTGACCAGCATGAACACTGAAGCTTTCTTT
>-|TRBJ2-3|TRBV11-2|few
CASSSHARVSTDTQYF
TGTGCCAGCAGCTCCCACGCTAGGGTGAGCACAGATACGCAGTATTTT
>-|TRBJ1-6|TRBV3-1|few
CASSTRGGSSPLHF
TGTGCCAGCAGCACCCGGGGAGGAAGTTCACCCCTCCACTTT
>-|TRBJ2-1|TRBV28|few
CASSQLGGSEGYNEQFF
TGTGCCAGCAGTCAATTAGGGGGGAGCGAGGGATACAATGAGCAGTTCTTC
>-|TRBJ2-7|TRBV5-1|few
CASSLRSAGLSEQYF
TGCGCCAGCAGCTTGAGAAGCGCAGGGCTGTCCGAGCAGTACTTC
>-|TRBJ2-5|TRBV10-3|few
CATGVGPETQYF
TGTGCCACCGGGGTAGGGCCGGAGACCCAGTACTTC
>TRBD2|TRBJ2-1|TRBV2|few
CASSPGGAGGLYGNEQFF
TGTGCCAGCAGTCCCGGGGGAGCGGGGGGACTTTATGGCAATGAGCAGTTCTTC
>TRBD1|TRBJ2-1|TRBV5-1|-
CASSSTTGSRLNEQFF
TGCGCCAGCAGCTCGACGACAGGGTCCCGACTCAATGAGCAGTTCTTC
>-|TRBJ2-2|TRBV7-2|few
CASSLGAGFGELFF
TGTGCCAGCAGCTTAGGAGCAGGGTTTGGGGAGCTGTTTTTT
>-|TRBJ2-5|TRBV10-3|-
CAIGDAEGTQYF
TGTGCCATCGGGGACGCCGAAGGGACCCAGTACTTC
>TRBD1|TRBJ2-1|TRBV5-1|-
CASSFPSTSGGSYNEQFF
TGCGCCAGCAGCTTCCCCTCAACGTCAGGGGGCTCCTACAATGAGCAGTTCTTC
>TRBD1|TRBJ1-2|TRBV7-2|few
CASSTGTALIYGYTF
TGTGCCAGCAGCACCGGGACAGCCCTAATATATGGCTACACCTTC
>-|TRBJ1-4|TRBV12-3/TRBV12-4|-
CASSPHAVNEKLFF
TGTGCCAGCAGTCCCCATGCCGTTAATGAAAAACTGTTTTTT
>-|TRBJ2-1|TRBV4-2|-
CASSQDRYYNEQFF
TGTGCCAGCAGCCAAGATAGGTACTACAATGAGCAGTTCTTC
>-|TRBJ2-7|TRBV5-1|-
CASSPGRELYEQYF
TGCGCCAGCAGCCCCGGGCGGGAACTCTACGAGCAGTACTTC